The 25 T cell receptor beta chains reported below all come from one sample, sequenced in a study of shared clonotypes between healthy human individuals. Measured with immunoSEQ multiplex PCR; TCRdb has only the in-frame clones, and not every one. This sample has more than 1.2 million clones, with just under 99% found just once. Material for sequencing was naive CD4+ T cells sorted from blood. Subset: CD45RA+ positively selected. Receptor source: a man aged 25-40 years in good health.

The CDR3 region has the DNA TGTGCCAGCAGAACCTCTGGCACACTATGGAGATTTGGTGAAAAACTGTTTTTT. Translated: CASRTSGTLWRFGEKLFF. V usage is TRBV27 and J usage is TRBJ1-4; D remains unclear. CDR1 is MNHEY and CDR2 is SMNVEV in the germline V gene (reference sequence). The CDR3 has 18 amino acids. V was pared by 6 bases and J by 7 bases, with 27 bases between.

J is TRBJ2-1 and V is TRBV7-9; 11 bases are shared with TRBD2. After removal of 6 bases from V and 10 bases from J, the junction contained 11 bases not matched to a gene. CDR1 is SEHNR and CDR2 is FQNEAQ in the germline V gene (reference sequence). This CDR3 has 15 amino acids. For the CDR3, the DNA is TGTGCCAGCAGAATCCTAGCGGGAGGTCCTCGGGAGCAGTTCTTC. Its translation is CASRILAGGPREQFF.

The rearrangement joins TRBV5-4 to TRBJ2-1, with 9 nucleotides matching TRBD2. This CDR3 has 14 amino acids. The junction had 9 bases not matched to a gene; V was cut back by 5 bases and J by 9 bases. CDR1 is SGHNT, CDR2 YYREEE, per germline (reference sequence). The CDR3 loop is CASRRAGGPSEQFF. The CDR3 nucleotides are TGTGCCAGCAGGAGGGCGGGAGGGCCTTCTGAGCAGTTCTTC.

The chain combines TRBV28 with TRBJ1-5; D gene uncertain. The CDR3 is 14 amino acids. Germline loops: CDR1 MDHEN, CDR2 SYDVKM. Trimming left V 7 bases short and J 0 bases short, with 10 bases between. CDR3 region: CASKGDYSNQPQHF. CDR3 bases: TGTGCCAGCAAGGGAGACTATAGCAATCAGCCCCAGCATTTT.

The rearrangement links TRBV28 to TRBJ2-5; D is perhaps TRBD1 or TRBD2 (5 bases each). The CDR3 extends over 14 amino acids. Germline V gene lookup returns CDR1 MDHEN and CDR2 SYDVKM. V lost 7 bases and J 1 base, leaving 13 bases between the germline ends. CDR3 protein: CASNGRDLQETQYF. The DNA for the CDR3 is TGTGCCAGCAATGGCAGGGACCTCCAAGAGACCCAGTACTTC.

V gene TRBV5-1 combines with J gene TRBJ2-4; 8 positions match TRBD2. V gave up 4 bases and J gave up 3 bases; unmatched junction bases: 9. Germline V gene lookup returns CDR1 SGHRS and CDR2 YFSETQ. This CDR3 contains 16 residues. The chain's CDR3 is CASSPAGVGDKNIQYF. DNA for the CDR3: TGCGCCAGCAGCCCAGCGGGAGTCGGGGACAAAAACATTCAGTACTTC.

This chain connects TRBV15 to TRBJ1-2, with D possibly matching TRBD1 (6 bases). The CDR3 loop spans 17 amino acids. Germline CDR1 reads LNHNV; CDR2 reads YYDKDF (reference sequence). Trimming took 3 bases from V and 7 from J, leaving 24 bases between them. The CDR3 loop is CATSRGFGGNLQGGYTF. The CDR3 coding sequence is TGTGCCACCAGCAGGGGATTTGGGGGGAATCTACAGGGTGGCTACACCTTC.

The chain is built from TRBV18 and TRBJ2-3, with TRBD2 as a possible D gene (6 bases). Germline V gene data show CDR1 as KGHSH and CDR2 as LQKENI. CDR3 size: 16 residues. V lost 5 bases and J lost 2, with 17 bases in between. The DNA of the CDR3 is TGTGCCAGCTCATCAACTAGCAGTAACAACACAGATACGCAGTATTTT. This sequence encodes CASSSTSSNNTDTQYF. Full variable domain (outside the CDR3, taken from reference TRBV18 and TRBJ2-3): NAGVMQNPRHLVRRRGQEARLRCSPMKGHSHVYWYRQLPEEGLKFMVYLQKENIIDESGMPKERFSAEFPKEGPSILRIQQVVRGDSAAYFCASSSTSSNNTDTQYFGPGTRLTVL.

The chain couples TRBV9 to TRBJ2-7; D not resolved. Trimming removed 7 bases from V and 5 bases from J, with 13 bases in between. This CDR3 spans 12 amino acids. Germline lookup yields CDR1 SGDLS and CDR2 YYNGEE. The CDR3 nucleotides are TGTGCCAGCTCGGAATCGGACCACGAGCAGTACTTC. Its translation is CASSESDHEQYF.

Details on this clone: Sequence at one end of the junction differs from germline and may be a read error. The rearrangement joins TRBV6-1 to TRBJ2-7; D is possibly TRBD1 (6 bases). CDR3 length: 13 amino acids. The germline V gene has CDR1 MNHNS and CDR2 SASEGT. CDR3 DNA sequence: TGTGCCAACAGTGTGGCCAGGGGCTACGAGCAGTACTTC. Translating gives CANSVARGYEQYF.

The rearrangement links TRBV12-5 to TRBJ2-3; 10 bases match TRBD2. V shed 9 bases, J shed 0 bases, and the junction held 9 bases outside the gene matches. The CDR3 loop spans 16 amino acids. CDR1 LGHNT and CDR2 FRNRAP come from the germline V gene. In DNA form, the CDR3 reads TGTGCTAGAAACACCCTAGCGGGGGCTAGCACAGATACGCAGTATTTT. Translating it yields CARNTLAGASTDTQYF.

The CDR3: CASRRQGNNYGYTF. The CDR3 region has the DNA TGTGCCAGCAGGAGACAGGGTAACAACTATGGCTACACCTTC. V and J are TRBV6-1 and TRBJ1-2; TRBD1 matches at 7 bases. J was trimmed by 2 bases and V by 6 bases; bases with no gene match: 6. CDR3 length equals 14 residues. CDR1 and CDR2 from the germline V gene are MNHNS and SASEGT.

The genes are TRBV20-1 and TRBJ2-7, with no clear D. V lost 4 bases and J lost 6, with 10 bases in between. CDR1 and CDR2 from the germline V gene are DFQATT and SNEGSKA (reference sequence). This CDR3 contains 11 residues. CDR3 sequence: CSATIRAEQYF. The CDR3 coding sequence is TGCAGTGCTACTATCCGTGCCGAGCAGTACTTC.

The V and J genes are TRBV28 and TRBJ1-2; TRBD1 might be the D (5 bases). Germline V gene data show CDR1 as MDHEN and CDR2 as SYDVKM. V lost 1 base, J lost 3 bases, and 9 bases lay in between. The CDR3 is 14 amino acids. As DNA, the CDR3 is TGTGCCAGCAGTTTATCCCGCAGGGACTATGGCTACACCTTC. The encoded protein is CASSLSRRDYGYTF.

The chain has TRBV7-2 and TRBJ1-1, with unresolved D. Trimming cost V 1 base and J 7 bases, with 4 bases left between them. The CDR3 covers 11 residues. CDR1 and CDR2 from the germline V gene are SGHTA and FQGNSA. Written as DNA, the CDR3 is TGTGCCAGCAGCTTAGTGGGTGAAGCTTTCTTT. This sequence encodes CASSLVGEAFF.

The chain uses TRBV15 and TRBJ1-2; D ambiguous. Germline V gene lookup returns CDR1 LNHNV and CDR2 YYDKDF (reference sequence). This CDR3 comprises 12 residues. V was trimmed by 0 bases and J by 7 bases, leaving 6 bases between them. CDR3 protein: CATSRDVSGYTF. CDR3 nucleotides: TGTGCCACCAGCAGAGATGTAAGTGGCTACACCTTC. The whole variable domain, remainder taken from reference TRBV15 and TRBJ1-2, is DAMVIQNPRYQVTQFGKPVTLSCSQTLNHNVMYWYQQKSSQAPKLLFHYYDKDFNNEADTPDNFQSRRPNTSFCFLDIRSPGLGDTAMYLCATSRDVSGYTFGSGTRLTVV.

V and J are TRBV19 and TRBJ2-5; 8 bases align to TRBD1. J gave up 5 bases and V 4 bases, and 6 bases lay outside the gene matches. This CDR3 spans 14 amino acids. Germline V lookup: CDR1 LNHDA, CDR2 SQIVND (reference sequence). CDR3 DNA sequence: TGTGCCAGTAGTACCAGGGGGCGCCGGGAGACCCAGTACTTC. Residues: CASSTRGRRETQYF.

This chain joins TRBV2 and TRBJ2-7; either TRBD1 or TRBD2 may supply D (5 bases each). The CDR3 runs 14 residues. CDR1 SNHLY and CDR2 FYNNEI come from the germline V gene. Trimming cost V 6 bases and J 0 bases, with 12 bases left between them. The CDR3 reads CASRGTSSSYEQYF. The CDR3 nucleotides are TGTGCCAGCAGGGGGACGTCAAGCTCCTACGAGCAGTACTTC.

CDR3 nucleotides: TGCGCCAGCAGCTATCGTAGGGGTAACACCGGGGAGCTGTTTTTT. Its protein product is CASSYRRGNTGELFF. This sequence joins TRBV5-1 and TRBJ2-2, with a possible D match to TRBD1 (5 bases). The CDR3 loop spans 15 amino acids. Trimming pared 3 bases from V and 2 bases from J, leaving 11 bases between. Germline CDR1 and CDR2: SGHRS and YFSETQ.

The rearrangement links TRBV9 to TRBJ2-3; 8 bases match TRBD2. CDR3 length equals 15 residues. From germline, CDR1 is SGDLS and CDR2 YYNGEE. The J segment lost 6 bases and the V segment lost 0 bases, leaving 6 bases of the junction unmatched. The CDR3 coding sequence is TGTGCCAGCAGCGTAGTGGGCGGGAGGTCGGATACGCAGTATTTT. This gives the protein CASSVVGGRSDTQYF.

CDR3 sequence: CASSFRDEQFF. The CDR3 nucleotides are TGTGCCAGCAGCTTCAGGGATGAGCAGTTCTTC. The chain recombines TRBV5-4 with TRBJ2-1; TRBD1 might be the D (5 bases). The CDR3 loop spans 11 amino acids. The V gene lost 2 bases and the J gene lost 8 bases, with 5 bases spanning the gap. Germline CDR1 is SGHNT and CDR2 is YYREEE (reference sequence).

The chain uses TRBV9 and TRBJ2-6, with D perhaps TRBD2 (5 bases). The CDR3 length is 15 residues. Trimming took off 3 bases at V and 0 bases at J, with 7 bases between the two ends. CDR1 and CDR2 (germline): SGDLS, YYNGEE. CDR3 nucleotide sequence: TGTGCCAGCAGCGCAACTAGCTCTGGGGCCAACGTCCTGACTTTC. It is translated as CASSATSSGANVLTF. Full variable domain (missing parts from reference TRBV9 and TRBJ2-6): DSGVTQTPKHLITATGQRVTLRCSPRSGDLSVYWYQQSLDQGLQFLIQYYNGEERAKGNILERFSAQQFPDLHSELNLSSLELGDSALYFCASSATSSGANVLTFGAGSRLTVL.

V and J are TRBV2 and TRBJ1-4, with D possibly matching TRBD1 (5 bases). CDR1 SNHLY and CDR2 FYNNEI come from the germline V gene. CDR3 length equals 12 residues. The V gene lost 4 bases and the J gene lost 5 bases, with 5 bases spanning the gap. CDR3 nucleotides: TGTGCCAGCAGTGGGGACAATGAAAAACTGTTTTTT. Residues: CASSGDNEKLFF.

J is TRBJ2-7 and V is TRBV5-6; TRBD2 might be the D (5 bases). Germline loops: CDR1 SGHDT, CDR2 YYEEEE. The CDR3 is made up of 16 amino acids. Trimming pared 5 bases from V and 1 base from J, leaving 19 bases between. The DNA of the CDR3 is TGTGCCAGCAGAGAATCCCGGAGGCGAGGGTCCTACGAGCAGTACTTC. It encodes CASRESRRRGSYEQYF.

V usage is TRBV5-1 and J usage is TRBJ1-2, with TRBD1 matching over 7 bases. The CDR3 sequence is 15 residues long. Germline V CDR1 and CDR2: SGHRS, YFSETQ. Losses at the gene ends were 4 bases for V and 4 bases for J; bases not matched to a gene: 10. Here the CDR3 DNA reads TGCGCCAGCAGCGAGACAGGGATTGGTCCCTATGGCTACACCTTC. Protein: CASSETGIGPYGYTF.